This T cell receptor beta chain emerged from a study of human T cells and chemical hapten exposure. Via MiXCR, TCRdb re-called the RACE reads, giving one row per CDR3 protein. The profile shows under 130,000 distinct CDR3 sequences, about 11% of them singletons. The CDR3 consists of 17 residues. The germline V and J ends were trimmed by 5 bases and 2 bases, with 18 bases remaining between them. Per germline, CDR1 MNHEY and CDR2 SVGAGI. The sample's time point: patch test 1, 2 weeks after DPC sensitization. Documented treatment: therapeutic diphenylcyclopropenone sensitization with weekly scalp DPC. This clonotype was recorded at least ten times.

The sequence derives from a woman in her 40s with alopecia areata. Some clones in this sample may be carry-over from other donors' samples. This sample comprised whole blood, obtained in connection with sensitization to the hapten diphenylcyclopropenone (DPC). The rearrangement links TRBV6-5 to TRBJ2-2; D might be TRBD2 (6 bases). In nucleotides, the CDR3 is TGTGCCAGCAGTAAATCTCCGGGACTTCTAAACACCGGGGAGCTGTTTTTT. Translating it yields CASSKSPGLLNTGELFF.